This TCR beta chain was sequenced for a study of cytomegalovirus exposure and HLA in healthy donors. This table comes from immunoSEQ multiplex PCR, and its TCRdb copy is limited to in-frame clones, with some not included. The sample carries around 190,000 clones, roughly 83% recorded once. Germline V gene sequence: CDR1 SQVTM, CDR2 ANQGSEA. This CDR3 region has 16 residues. Trimming removed 8 bases at V and 4 bases at J, with 21 bases between. The donors belonged to the roughly 120-subject validation cohort, separate from the roughly 600-subject first cohort. Material: PBMCs. This sequence originates from a woman aged 18-29 years in good health and CMV-seronegative. The J gene is TRBJ1-6, the V gene TRBV29-1; D remains ambiguous. This CDR3 is CSPYLFAERYNSPLHF. The CDR3 DNA sequence: TGCAGCCCGTACTTGTTTGCCGAACGATATAATTCACCCCTCCACTTT.